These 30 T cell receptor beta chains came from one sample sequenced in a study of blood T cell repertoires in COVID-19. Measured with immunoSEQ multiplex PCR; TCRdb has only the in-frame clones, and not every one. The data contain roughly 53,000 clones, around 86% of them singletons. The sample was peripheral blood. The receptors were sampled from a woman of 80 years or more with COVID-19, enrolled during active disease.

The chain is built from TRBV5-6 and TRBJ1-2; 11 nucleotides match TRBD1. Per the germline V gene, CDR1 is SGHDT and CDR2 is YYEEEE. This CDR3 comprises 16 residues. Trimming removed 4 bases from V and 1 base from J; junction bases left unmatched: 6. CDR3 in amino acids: CASSRTGGIRNYGYTF. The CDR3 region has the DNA TGTGCCAGCAGCCGGACAGGGGGCATACGTAACTATGGCTACACCTTC.

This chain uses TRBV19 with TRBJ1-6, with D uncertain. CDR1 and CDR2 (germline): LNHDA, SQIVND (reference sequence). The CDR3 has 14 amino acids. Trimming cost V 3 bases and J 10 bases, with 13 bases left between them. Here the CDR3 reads CASSMVQRWSPLHF. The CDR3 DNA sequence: TGTGCCAGTAGTATGGTTCAGAGGTGGTCACCCCTCCACTTT.

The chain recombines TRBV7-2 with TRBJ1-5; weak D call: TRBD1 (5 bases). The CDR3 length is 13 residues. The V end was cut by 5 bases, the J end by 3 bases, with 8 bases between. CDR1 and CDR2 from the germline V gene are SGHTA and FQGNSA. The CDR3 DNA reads TGTGCCAGCAGCAGACAGACCAATCAGCCCCAGCATTTT. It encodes CASSRQTNQPQHF.

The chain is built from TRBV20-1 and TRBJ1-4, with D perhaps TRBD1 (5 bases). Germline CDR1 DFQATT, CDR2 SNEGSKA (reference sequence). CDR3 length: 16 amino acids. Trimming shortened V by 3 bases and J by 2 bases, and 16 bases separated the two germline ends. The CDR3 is CSASGAGHRTNEKLFF. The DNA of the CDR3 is TGCAGTGCTAGTGGGGCAGGGCATCGGACTAATGAAAAACTGTTTTTT.

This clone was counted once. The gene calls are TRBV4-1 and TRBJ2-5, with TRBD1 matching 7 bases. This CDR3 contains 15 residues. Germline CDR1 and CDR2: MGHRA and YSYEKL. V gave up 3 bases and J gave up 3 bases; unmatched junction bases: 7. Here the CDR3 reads CASSHQIDREETQYF. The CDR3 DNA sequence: TGCGCCAGCAGCCATCAAATCGACAGGGAAGAGACCCAGTACTTC.

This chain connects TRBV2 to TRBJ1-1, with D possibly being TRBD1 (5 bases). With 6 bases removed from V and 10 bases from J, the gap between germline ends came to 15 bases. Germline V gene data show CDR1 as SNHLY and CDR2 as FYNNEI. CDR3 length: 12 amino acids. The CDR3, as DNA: TGTGCCAGCAGGTGGGACGGGGGTTCAGCTTTCTTT. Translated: CASRWDGGSAFF.

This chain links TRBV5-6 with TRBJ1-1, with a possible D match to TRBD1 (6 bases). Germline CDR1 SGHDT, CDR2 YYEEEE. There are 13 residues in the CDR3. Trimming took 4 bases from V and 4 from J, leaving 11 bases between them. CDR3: CASSQQGGTEAFF. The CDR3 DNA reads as TGTGCCAGCAGCCAACAGGGCGGCACTGAAGCTTTCTTT.

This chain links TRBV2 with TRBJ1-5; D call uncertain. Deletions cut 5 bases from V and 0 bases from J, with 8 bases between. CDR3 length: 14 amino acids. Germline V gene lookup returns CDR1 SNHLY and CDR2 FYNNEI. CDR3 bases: TGTGCCAGCAGTAACATACATAGCAATCAGCCCCAGCATTTT. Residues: CASSNIHSNQPQHF.

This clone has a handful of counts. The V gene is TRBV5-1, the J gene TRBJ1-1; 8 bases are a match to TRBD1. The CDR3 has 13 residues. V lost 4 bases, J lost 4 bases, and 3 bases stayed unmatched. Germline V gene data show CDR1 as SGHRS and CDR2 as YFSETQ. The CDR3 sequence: CASSVDRGTEAFF. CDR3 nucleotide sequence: TGCGCCAGCAGCGTTGACAGGGGCACTGAAGCTTTCTTT.

CDR3: CAWSVLEKGDQYF. The CDR3 nucleotides are TGTGCCTGGAGTGTACTGGAGAAAGGGGACCAGTACTTC. The genes are TRBV30 and TRBJ2-5, with D possibly being TRBD1 (5 bases). The ends were cut back, 0 bases at V and 10 bases at J, with 15 bases in the middle. This CDR3 is 13 amino acids long. CDR1 is GTSNPN and CDR2 is SVGIG in the germline V gene (reference sequence).

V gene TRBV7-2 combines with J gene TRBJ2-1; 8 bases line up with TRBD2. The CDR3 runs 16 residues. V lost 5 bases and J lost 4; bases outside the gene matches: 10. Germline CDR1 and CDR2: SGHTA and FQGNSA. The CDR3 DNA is TGTGCCAGCAGCCTCCGAGCGGGAGTTGCATACAATGAGCAGTTCTTC. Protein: CASSLRAGVAYNEQFF. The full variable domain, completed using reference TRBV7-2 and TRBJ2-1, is GAGVSQSPSNKVTEKGKDVELRCDPISGHTALYWYRQSLGQGLEFLIYFQGNSAPDKSGLPSDRFSAERTGGSVSTLTIQRTQQEDSAVYLCASSLRAGVAYNEQFFGPGTRLTVL.

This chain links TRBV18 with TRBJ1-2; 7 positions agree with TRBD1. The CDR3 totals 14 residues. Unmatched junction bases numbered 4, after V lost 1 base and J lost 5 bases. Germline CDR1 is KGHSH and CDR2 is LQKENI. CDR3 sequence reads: CASSPQGAQYGYTF. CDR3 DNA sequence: TGTGCCAGCTCACCACAGGGGGCGCAATATGGCTACACCTTC.

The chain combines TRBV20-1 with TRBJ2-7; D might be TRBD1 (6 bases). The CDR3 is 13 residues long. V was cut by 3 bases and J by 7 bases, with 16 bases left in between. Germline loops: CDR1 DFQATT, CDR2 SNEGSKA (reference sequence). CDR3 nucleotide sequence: TGCAGTGCTAGTGTTGGTCGGGACACTGAGCAGTACTTC. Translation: CSASVGRDTEQYF.

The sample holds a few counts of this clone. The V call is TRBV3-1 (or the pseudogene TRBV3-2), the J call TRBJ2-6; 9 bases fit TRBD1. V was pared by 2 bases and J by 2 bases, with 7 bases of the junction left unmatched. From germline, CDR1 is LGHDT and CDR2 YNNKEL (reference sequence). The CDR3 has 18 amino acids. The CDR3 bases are TGTGCCAGCAGCCAATCGGACAGGGGCGGTGCTGGGGCCAACGTCCTGACTTTC. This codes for CASSQSDRGGAGANVLTF.

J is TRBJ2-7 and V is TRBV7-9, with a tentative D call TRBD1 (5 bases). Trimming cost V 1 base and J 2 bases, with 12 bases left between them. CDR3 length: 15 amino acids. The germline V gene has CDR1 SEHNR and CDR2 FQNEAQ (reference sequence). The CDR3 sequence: CASSLETGPTYEQYF. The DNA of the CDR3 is TGTGCCAGCAGCTTAGAAACAGGTCCCACCTACGAGCAGTACTTC.

CDR3 sequence: CASSKEPSGGYPDTQYF. The CDR3 bases are TGTGCCAGCAGCAAAGAACCTAGCGGGGGCTACCCAGATACGCAGTATTTT. The genes are TRBV21-1 and TRBJ2-3; TRBD2 is taken as the D call from the table, unchecked against the DNA. TRBV21-1 is a pseudogene segment. The CDR3 sequence is 17 residues long.

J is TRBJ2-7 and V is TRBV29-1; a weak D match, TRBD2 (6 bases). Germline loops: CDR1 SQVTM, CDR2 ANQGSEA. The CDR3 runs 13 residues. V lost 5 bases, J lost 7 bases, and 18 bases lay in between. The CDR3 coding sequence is TGCAGCGTTAAATGGGGGACTTCGGGGGAGCAGTACTTC. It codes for CSVKWGTSGEQYF.

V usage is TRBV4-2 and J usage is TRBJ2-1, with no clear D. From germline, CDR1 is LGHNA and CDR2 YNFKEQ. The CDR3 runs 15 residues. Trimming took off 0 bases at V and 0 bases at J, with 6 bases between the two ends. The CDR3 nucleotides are TGTGCCAGCAGCCAAGATAGGAGCTCCTACAATGAGCAGTTCTTC. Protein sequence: CASSQDRSSYNEQFF.

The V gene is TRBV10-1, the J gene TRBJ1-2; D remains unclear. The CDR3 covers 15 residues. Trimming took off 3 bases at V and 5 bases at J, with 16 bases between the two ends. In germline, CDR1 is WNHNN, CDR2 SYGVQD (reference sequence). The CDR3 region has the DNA TGCGCCAGCAGTGAAACTCTCTCAACGCAATATGGCTACACCTTC. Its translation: CASSETLSTQYGYTF.

CDR3 residues: CASSQLLAGGLTSSYNEQFF. DNA of the CDR3: TGTGCCAGCAGCCAACTACTAGCGGGAGGGCTCACGAGCTCCTACAATGAGCAGTTCTTC. The chain links TRBV3-1 (or the pseudogene TRBV3-2) to TRBJ2-1, with TRBD2 matching 13 bases. Germline CDR1 reads LGHDT; CDR2 reads YNNKEL (reference sequence). The CDR3 runs 20 residues. Trimming took 2 bases from V and 0 from J; bases not matched to a gene: 10.

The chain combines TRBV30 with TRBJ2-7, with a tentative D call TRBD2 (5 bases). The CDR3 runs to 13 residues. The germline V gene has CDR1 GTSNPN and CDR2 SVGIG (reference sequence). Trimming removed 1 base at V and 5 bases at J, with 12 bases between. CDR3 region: CAWSGWRSNEQYF. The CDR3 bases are TGTGCCTGGAGTGGGTGGAGGTCCAACGAGCAGTACTTC.

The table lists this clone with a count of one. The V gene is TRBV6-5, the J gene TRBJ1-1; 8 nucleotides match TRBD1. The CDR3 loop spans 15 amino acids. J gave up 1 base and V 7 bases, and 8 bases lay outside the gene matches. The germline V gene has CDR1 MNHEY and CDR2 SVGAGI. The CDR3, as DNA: TGTGCCAGCAAGAAGGACAGGGCGGAGAACACTGAAGCTTTCTTT. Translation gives CASKKDRAENTEAFF.

The CDR3 here is CASSQGLRGPEAFF. The CDR3, as DNA: TGCGCCAGCAGCCAGGGCCTTCGGGGTCCTGAAGCTTTCTTT. The chain is built from TRBV4-1 and TRBJ1-1; unclear D gene. CDR1 and CDR2 from the germline V gene are MGHRA and YSYEKL. The CDR3 has 14 residues. V was clipped by 3 bases and J by 6 bases, with 14 bases between them.

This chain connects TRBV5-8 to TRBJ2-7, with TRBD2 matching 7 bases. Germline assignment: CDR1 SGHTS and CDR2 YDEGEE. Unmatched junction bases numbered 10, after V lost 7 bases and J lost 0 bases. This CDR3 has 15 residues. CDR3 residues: CASVGGSVSSYEQYF. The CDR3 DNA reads TGTGCCAGCGTCGGCGGGAGCGTTAGCTCCTACGAGCAGTACTTC.

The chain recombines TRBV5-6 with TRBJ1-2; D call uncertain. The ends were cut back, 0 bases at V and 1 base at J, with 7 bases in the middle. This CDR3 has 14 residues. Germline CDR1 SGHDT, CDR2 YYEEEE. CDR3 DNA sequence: TGTGCCAGCAGCTTGGCCCAGGTTAACTATGGCTACACCTTC. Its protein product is CASSLAQVNYGYTF.

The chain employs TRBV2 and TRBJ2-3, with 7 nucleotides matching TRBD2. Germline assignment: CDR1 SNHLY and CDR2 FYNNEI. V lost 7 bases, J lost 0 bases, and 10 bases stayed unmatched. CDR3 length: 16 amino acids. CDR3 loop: CASNVQRDRSTDTQYF. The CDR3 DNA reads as TGTGCCAGCAACGTCCAGCGGGACCGAAGCACAGATACGCAGTATTTT.

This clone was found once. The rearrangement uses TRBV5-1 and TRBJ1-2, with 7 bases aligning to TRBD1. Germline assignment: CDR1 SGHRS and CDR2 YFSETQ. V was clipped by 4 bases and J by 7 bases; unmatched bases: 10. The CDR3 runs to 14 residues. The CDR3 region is CASSGGQPQGGYTF. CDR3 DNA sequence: TGCGCCAGCAGCGGGGGACAGCCCCAAGGTGGCTACACCTTC.

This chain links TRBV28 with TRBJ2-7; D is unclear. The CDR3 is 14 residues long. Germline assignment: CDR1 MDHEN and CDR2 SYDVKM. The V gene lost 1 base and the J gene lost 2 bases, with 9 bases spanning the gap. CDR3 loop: CASSLYGGTYEQYF. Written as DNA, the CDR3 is TGTGCCAGCAGTTTATACGGCGGAACCTACGAGCAGTACTTC.

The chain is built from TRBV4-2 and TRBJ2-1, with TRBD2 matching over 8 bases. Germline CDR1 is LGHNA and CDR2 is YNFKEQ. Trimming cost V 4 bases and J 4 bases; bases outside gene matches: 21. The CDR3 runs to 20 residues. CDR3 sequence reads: CASSPQAGLASLVSYNEQFF. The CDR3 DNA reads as TGTGCCAGCAGCCCTCAGGCCGGACTAGCAAGTCTGGTGTCATACAATGAGCAGTTCTTC.

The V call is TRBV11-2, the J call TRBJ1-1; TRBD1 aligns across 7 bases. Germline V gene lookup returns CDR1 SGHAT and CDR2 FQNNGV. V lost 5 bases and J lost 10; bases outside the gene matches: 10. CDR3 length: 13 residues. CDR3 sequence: CASSPRQGDAAFF. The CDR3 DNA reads TGTGCCAGCAGCCCCAGACAGGGAGACGCAGCTTTCTTT. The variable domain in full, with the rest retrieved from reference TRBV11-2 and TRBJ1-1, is EAGVAQSPRYKIIEKRQSVAFWCNPISGHATLYWYQQILGQGPKLLIQFQNNGVVDDSQLPKDRFSAERLKGVDSTLKIQPAKLEDSAVYLCASSPRQGDAAFFGQGTRLTVV.